What follows is one T cell receptor beta chain and its context. Antigen: not known. The sample originates from a study of response to subunit inactivated influenza vaccine. Study findings and constraints: Only a handful of new T cells, the authors suggested, are recruited with each seasonal influenza vaccination.

V gave up 6 bases and J gave up 4 bases; unmatched junction bases: 7. This CDR3 is 16 amino acids long. Looked up from germline, CDR1 is SNHLY and CDR2 is FYNNEI. MiXCR was run by TCRdb on the RT-PCR reads, yielding one entry per CDR3 protein. The sample shows approximately 490,000 distinct CDR3 sequences, 7.2% of them seen only once. The chain combines TRBV2 with TRBJ1-6, with 9 nucleotides matching TRBD1. The sequencing here drew on PBMCs from blood, taken approximately 25 months after vaccination. The sequence was collected from a man between 50 and 75 years old who received an inactivated influenza vaccine. As DNA, the CDR3 is TGTGCCAGCAGCCCCAGGACAGGGGAGTATAATTCACCCCTCCACTTT. Its translation is CASSPRTGEYNSPLHF.